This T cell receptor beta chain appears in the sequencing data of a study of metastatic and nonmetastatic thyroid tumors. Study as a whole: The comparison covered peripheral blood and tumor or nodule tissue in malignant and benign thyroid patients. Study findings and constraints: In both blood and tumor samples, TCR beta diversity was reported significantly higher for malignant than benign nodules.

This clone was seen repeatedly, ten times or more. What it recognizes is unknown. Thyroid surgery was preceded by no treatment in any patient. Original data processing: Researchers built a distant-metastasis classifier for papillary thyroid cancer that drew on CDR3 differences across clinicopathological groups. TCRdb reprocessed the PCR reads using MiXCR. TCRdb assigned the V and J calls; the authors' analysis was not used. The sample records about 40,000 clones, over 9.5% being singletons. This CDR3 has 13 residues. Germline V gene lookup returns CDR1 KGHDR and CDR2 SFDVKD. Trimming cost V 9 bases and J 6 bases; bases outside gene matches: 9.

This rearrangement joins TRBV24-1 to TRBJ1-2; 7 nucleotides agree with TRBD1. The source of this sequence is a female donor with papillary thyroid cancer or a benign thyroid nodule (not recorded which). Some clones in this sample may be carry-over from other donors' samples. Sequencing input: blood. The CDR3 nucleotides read TGTGCCACCTCTTTGACAGGGACCCATGGCTACACCTTC. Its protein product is CATSLTGTHGYTF.